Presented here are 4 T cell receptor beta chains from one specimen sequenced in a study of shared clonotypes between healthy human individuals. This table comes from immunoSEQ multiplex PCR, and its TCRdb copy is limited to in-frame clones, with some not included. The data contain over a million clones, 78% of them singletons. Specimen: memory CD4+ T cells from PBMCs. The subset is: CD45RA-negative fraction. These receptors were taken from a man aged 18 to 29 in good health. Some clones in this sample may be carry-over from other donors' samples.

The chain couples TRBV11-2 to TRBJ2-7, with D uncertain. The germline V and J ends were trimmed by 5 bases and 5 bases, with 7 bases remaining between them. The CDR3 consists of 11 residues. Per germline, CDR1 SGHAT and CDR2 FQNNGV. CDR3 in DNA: TGTGCCAGCAGCCCCCTCCACGAGCAGTACTTC. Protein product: CASSPLHEQYF.

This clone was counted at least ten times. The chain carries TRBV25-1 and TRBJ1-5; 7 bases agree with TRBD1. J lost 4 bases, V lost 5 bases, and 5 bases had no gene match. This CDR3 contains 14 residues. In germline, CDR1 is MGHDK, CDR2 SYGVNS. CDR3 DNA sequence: TGTGCCAGCAGTCCTCGACAGGGAAATCAGCCCCAGCATTTT. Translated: CASSPRQGNQPQHF.

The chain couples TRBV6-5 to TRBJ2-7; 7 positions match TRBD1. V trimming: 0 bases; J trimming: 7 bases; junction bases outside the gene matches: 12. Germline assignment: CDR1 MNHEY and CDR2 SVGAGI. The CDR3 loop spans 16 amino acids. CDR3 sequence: CASSYSPPTVQGEQYF. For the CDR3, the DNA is TGTGCCAGCAGTTACTCGCCCCCGACAGTACAGGGGGAGCAGTACTTC.

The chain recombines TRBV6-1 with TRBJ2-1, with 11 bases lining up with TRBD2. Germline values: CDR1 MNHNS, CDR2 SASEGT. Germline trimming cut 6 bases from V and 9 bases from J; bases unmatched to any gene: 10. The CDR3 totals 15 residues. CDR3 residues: CASSGQGLAVGEQFF. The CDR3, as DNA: TGTGCCAGCAGCGGGCAGGGACTAGCGGTGGGTGAGCAGTTCTTC.